The sequence of this T cell receptor (beta chain) was determined in a study of shared clonotypes between healthy human individuals. Trimming took off 3 bases at V and 3 bases at J, with 12 bases between the two ends. Germline CDR1 and CDR2: KGHSH and LQKENI. The CDR3 loop spans 14 amino acids. Libraries were prepared by immunoSEQ multiplex PCR; TCRdb keeps only in-frame clonotypes and omits some of them. Of hundreds of thousands of clones detected, 73% appear once; the ten largest clones hold roughly 1.9%. Source material: memory CD4+ T cells sorted from blood. Subset specified: CD45RA-negative fraction. V gene TRBV18 combines with J gene TRBJ2-7; tentatively, D is TRBD2 (5 bases). The clonotype comes from a young woman in good health. CDR3 DNA sequence: TGTGCCAGCTCACCGCACGAGGGATACTACGAGCAGTACTTC. Translated, it gives CASSPHEGYYEQYF.